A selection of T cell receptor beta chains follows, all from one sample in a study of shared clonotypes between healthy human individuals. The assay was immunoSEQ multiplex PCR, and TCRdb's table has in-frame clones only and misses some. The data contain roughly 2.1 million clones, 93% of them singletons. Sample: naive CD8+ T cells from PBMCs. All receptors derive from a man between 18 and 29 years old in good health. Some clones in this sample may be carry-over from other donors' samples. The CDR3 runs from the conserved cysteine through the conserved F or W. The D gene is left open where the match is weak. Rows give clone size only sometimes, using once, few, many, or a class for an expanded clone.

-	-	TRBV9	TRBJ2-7	CASSVGDTGYEQYF	TGTGCCAGCAGCGTAGGCGACACCGGCTACGAGCAGTACTTC
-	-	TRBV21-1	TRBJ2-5	CASSKISRDDVETQYF	TGTGCCAGCAGCAAAATCAGCCGCGACGACGTGGAGACCCAGTACTTC
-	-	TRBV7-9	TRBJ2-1	CASSSPAHSSYNEQFF	TGTGCCAGCAGCTCCCCCGCCCACAGCTCCTACAATGAGCAGTTCTTC
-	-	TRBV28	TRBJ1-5	CASSEVLSGQPQHF	TGTGCCAGCAGTGAGGTCCTTTCGGGGCAGCCCCAGCATTTT
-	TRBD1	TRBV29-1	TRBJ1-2	CSVVWDRGGYTF	TGCAGCGTTGTTTGGGACAGGGGTGGCTACACCTTC
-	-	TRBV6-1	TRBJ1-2	CASSEPGHTRGYTF	TGTGCCAGCAGTGAACCGGGACACACGCGTGGCTACACCTTC
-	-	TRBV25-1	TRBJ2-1	CASSERGPVGNEQFF	TGTGCCAGCAGTGAGCGCGGACCAGTAGGAAATGAGCAGTTCTTC
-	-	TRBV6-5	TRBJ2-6	CASSYSSGANVLTF	TGTGCCAGCAGTTACTCTTCCGGGGCCAACGTCCTGACTTTC
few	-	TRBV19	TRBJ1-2	CASSIGTLYTF	TGTGCCAGTAGTATTGGGACACTCTACACCTTC
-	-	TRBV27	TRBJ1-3	CASSLGGTLGNTIYF	TGTGCCAGCAGTTTGGGAGGGACGCTCGGAAACACCATATATTTT